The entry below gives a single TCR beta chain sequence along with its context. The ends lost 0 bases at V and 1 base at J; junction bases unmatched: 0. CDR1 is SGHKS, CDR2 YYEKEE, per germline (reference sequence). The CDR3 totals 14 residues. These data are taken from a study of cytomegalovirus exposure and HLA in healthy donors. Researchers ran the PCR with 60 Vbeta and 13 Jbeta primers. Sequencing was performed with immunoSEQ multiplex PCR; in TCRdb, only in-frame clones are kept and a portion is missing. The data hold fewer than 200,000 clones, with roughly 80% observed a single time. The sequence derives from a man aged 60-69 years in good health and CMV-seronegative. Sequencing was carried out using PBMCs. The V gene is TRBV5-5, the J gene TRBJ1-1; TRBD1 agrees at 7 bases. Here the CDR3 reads CASSLDRGNTEAFF. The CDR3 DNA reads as TGTGCCAGCAGCTTGGACAGGGGGAACACTGAAGCTTTCTTT.